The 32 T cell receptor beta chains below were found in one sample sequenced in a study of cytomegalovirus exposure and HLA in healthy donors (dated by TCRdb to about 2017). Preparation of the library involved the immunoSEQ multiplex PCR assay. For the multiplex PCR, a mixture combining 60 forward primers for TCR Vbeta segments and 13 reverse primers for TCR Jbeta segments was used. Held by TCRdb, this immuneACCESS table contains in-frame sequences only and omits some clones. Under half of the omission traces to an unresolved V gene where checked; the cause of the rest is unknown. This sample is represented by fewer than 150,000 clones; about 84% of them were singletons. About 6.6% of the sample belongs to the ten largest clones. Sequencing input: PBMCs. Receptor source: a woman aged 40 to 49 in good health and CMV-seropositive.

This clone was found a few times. The CDR3 is CATSRSPSSAGGALNNEQFF. The CDR3 nucleotides are TGTGCCACCAGCAGATCCCCTTCTTCAGCGGGAGGCGCCCTAAACAATGAGCAGTTCTTC. This chain connects TRBV15 to TRBJ2-1, with 9 bases aligning to TRBD2. With 2 bases clipped from V and 5 bases from J, the junction kept 19 bases outside the gene matches. Germline values: CDR1 LNHNV, CDR2 YYDKDF (reference sequence). This CDR3 is 20 amino acids long.

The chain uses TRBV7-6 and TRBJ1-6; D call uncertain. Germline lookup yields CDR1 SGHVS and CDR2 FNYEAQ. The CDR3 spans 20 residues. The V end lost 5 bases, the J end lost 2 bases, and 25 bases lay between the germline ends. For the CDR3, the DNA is TGTGCCAGCAGCCCACTCCTGGGTGGAGGGAGGATGACCTATAATTCACCCCTCCACTTT. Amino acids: CASSPLLGGGRMTYNSPLHF. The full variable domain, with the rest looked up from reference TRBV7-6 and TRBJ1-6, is GAGVSQSPRYKVTKRGQDVALRCDPISGHVSLYWYRQALGQGPEFLTYFNYEAQQDKSGLPNDRFSAERPEGSISTLTIQRTEQRDSAMYRCASSPLLGGGRMTYNSPLHFGNGTRLTVT.

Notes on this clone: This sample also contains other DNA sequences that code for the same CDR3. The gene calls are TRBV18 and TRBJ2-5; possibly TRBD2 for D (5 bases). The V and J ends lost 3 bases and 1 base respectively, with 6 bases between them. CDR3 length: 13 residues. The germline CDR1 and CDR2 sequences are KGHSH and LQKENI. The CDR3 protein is CASSPSVQETQYF. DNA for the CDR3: TGTGCCAGCTCACCTAGCGTCCAAGAGACCCAGTACTTC.

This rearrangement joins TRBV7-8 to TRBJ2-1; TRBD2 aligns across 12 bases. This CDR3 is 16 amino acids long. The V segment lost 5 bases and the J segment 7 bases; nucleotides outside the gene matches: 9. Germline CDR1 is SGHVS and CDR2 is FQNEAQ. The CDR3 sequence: CASSAGLAGRRNEQFF. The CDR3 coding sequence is TGTGCCAGCAGCGCGGGACTAGCGGGCCGAAGGAATGAGCAGTTCTTC.

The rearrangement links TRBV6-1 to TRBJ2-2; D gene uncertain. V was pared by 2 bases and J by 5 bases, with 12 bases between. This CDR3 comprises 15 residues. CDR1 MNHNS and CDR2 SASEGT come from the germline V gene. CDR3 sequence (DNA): TGTGCCAGCAGTGAAACGCTACTCTGGACCGGGGAGCTGTTTTTT. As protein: CASSETLLWTGELFF.

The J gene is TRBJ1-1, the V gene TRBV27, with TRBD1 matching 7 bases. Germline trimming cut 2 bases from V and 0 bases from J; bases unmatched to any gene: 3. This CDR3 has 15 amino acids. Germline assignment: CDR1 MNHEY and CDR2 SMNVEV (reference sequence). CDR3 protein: CASSLKTGMNTEAFF. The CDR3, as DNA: TGTGCCAGCAGTTTAAAGACAGGGATGAACACTGAAGCTTTCTTT.

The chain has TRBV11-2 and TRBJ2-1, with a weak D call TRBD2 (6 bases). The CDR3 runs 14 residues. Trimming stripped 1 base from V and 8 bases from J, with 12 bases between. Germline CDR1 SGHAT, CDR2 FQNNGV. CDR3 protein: CASSLAGVIDEQFF. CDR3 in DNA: TGTGCCAGCAGCTTAGCGGGAGTAATAGATGAGCAGTTCTTC.

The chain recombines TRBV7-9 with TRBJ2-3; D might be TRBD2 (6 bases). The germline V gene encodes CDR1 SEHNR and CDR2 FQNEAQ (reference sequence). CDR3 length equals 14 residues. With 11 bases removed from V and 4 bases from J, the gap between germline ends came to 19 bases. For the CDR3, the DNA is TGTGCCGCCCAAACAACGGGAGTGGCAGATACGCAGTATTTT. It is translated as CAAQTTGVADTQYF. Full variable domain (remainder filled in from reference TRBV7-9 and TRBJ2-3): DTGVSQNPRHKITKRGQNVTFRCDPISEHNRLYWYRQTLGQGPEFLTYFQNEAQLEKSRLLSDRFSAERPKGSFSTLEIQRTEQGDSAMYLCAAQTTGVADTQYFGPGTRLTVL.

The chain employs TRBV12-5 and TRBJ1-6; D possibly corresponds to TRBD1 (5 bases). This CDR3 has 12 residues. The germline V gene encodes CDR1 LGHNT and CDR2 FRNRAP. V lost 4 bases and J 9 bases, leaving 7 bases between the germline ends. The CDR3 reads CASGSRVSPLHF. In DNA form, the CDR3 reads TGTGCTAGTGGTTCCAGGGTTTCACCCCTCCACTTT.

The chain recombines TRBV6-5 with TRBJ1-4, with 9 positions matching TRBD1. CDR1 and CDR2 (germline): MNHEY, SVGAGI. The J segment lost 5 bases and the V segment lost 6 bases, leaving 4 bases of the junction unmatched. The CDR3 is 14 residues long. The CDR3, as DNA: TGTGCCAGCAGAAGCGGACAGGGGAATGAAAAACTGTTTTTT. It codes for CASRSGQGNEKLFF.

CDR3 in DNA: TGTGCCAGCAGCAGACAGAACACCGGGGAGCTGTTTTTT. This gives the protein CASSRQNTGELFF. The chain has TRBV27 and TRBJ2-2, with D uncertain. The germline CDR1 and CDR2 sequences are MNHEY and SMNVEV (reference sequence). Trimming cost V 6 bases and J 1 base, with 6 bases left between them. The CDR3 extends over 13 amino acids.

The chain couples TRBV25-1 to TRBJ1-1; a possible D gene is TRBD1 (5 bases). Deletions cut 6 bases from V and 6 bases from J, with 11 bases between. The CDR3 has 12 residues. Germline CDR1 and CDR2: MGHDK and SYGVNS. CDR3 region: CASRGGTSEAFF. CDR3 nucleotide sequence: TGTGCCAGCAGAGGAGGGACTTCTGAAGCTTTCTTT.

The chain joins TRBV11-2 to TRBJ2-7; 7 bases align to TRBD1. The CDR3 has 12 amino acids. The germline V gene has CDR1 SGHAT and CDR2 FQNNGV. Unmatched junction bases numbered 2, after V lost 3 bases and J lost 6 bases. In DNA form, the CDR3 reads TGTGCCAGCAGCTTGGGACAGATCGAGCAGTACTTC. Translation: CASSLGQIEQYF.

The CDR3 DNA reads as TGTGCCAGCAGCTTAGGGGGACTAGCGGGAACAGATACGCAGTATTTT. This encodes CASSLGGLAGTDTQYF. The chain links TRBV7-2 to TRBJ2-3, with 13 nucleotides matching TRBD2. Germline trimming cut 1 base from V and 3 bases from J; bases unmatched to any gene: 1. The germline CDR1 and CDR2 sequences are SGHTA and FQGNSA. The CDR3 contains 16 residues. The full variable domain, in which reference TRBV7-2 and TRBJ2-3 provide the parts outside the CDR3, is GAGVSQSPSNKVTEKGKDVELRCDPISGHTALYWYRQSLGQGLEFLIYFQGNSAPDKSGLPSDRFSAERTGGSVSTLTIQRTQQEDSAVYLCASSLGGLAGTDTQYFGPGTRLTVL.

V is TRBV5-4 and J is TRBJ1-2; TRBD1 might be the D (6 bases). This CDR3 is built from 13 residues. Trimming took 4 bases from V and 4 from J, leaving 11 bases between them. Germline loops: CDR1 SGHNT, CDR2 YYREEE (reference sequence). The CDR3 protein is CASSRLGAYGYTF. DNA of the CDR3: TGTGCCAGCAGCCGATTGGGGGCCTATGGCTACACCTTC.

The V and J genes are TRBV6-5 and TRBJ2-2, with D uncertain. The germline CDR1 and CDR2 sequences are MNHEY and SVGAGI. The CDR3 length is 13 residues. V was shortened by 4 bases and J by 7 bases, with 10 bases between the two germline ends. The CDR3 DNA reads TGTGCCAGCAGTTTGAGTTTTTTCGGGGAGCTGTTTTTT. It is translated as CASSLSFFGELFF.

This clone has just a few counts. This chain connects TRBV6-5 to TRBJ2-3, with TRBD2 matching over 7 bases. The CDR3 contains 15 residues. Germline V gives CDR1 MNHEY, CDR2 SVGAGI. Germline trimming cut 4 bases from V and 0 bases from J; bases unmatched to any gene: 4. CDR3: CASSLLAVSTDTQYF. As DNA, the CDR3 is TGTGCCAGCAGTTTGCTAGCGGTTAGCACAGATACGCAGTATTTT.

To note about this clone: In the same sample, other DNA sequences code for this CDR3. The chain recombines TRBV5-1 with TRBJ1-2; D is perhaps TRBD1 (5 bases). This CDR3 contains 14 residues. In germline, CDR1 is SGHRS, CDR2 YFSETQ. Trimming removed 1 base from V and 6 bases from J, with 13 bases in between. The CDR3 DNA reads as TGCGCCAGCAGCTTGAGCCCGGGGGGAGATGGCTACACCTTC. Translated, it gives CASSLSPGGDGYTF.

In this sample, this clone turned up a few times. The CDR3 protein is CASSDSALDTQYF. In DNA, the CDR3 is TGCGCCAGCAGCGACAGCGCATTAGATACGCAGTATTTT. This chain joins TRBV4-1 and TRBJ2-3, with D possibly matching TRBD1 (5 bases). V lost 5 bases and J 5 bases, leaving 11 bases between the germline ends. The germline V gene has CDR1 MGHRA and CDR2 YSYEKL. CDR3 length equals 13 residues.

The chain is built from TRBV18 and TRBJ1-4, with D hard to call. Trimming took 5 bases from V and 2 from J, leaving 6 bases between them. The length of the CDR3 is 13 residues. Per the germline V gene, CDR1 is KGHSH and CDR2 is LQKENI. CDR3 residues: CASSEQTNEKLFF. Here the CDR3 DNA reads TGTGCCAGCTCAGAACAGACTAATGAAAAACTGTTTTTT.

The chain's CDR3 is CASSGVRTSVGNEQFF. CDR3 DNA: TGTGCCAGCAGCGGCGTCAGGACTAGTGTGGGCAATGAGCAGTTCTTC. The rearrangement joins TRBV9 to TRBJ2-1; 7 positions match TRBD2. V dropped 3 bases and J dropped 6; count of bases not matched to a gene: 12. CDR1 SGDLS and CDR2 YYNGEE come from the germline V gene. This CDR3 contains 16 residues. The full variable domain, with the rest looked up from reference TRBV9 and TRBJ2-1, is DSGVTQTPKHLITATGQRVTLRCSPRSGDLSVYWYQQSLDQGLQFLIQYYNGEERAKGNILERFSAQQFPDLHSELNLSSLELGDSALYFCASSGVRTSVGNEQFFGPGTRLTVL.

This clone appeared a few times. CDR3: CASSLRGHGYTF. The CDR3 DNA is TGTGCCAGCAGCTTAAGAGGGCATGGCTACACCTTC. The rearrangement uses TRBV11-3 and TRBJ1-2; no firm D call. This CDR3 is 12 amino acids long. CDR1 is SGHNT and CDR2 is YENEEA in the germline V gene. Trimming took off 2 bases at V and 6 bases at J, with 7 bases between the two ends.

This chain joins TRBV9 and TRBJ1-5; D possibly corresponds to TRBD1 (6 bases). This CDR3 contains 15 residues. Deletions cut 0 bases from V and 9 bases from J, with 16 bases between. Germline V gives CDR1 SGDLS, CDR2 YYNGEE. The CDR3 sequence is CASSVGGGLGAPQHF. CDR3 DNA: TGTGCCAGCAGCGTAGGGGGGGGGCTCGGCGCGCCCCAGCATTTT.

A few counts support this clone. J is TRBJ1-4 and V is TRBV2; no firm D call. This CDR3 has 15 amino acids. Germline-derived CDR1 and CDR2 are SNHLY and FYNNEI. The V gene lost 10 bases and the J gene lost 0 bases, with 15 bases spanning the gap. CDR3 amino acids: CATTAVVATNEKLFF. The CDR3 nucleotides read TGTGCCACTACCGCGGTAGTTGCAACTAATGAAAAACTGTTTTTT.

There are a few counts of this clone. CDR3: CASSLVLAGAYEQYF. The CDR3 DNA reads TGTGCCAGCAGCTTGGTACTAGCGGGGGCCTACGAGCAGTACTTC. The rearrangement links TRBV5-5 to TRBJ2-7; 11 bases align to TRBD2. CDR1 SGHKS and CDR2 YYEKEE come from the germline V gene (reference sequence). Trimming cost V 0 bases and J 2 bases; bases outside gene matches: 1. The CDR3 extends over 15 amino acids.

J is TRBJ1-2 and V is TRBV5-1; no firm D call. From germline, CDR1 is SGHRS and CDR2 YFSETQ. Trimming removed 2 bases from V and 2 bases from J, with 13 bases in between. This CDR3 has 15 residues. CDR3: CASSLTGPLNYGYTF. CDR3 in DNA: TGCGCCAGCAGCTTAACTGGGCCGCTGAACTATGGCTACACCTTC.

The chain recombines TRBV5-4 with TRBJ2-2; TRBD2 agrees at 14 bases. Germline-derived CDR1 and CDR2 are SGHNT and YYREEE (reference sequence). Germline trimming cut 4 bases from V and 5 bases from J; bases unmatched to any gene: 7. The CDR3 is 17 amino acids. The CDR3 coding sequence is TGTGCCAGCAGCCCCGGGACTAGCGGGAGAATTACCGGGGAGCTGTTTTTT. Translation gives CASSPGTSGRITGELFF.

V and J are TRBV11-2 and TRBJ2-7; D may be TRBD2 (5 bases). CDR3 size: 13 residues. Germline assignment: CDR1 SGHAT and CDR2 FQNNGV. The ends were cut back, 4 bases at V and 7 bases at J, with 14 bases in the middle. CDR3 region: CASSSNPRGEQYF. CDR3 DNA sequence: TGTGCCAGCAGCTCAAACCCAAGAGGGGAGCAGTACTTC.

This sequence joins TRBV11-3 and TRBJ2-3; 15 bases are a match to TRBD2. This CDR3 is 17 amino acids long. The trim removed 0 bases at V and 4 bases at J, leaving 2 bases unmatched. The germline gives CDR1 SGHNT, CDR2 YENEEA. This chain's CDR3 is CASSLDGLAGGPDTQYF. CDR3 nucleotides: TGTGCCAGCAGCTTAGATGGACTAGCGGGAGGGCCAGATACGCAGTATTTT.

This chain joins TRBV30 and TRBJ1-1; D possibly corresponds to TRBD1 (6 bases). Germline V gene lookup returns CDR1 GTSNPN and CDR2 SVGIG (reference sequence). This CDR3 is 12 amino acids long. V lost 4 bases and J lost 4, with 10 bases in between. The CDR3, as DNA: TGTGCCTGGAAACAGGGAACCACTGAAGCTTTCTTT. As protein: CAWKQGTTEAFF.

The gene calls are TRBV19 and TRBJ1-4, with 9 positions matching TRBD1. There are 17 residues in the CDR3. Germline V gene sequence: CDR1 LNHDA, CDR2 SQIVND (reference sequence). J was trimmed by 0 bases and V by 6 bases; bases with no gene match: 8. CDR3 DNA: TGTGCCAGTAGGGACCGGGGACAGGGTTCAACTAATGAAAAACTGTTTTTT. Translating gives CASRDRGQGSTNEKLFF.

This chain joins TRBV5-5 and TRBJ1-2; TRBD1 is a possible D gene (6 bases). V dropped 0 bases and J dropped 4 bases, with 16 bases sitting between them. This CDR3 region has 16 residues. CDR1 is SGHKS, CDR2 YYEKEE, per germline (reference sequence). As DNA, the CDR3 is TGTGCCAGCAGCTTGGTTCGGGGAGGGGGTGGCTATGGCTACACCTTC. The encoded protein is CASSLVRGGGGYGYTF.